This passage covers 4 T cell receptor beta chains from one sample sequenced in a study of T cell repertoires in cytomegalovirus infection (dated by TCRdb to the late 2010s). For sequencing, an Illumina HiSeq 1500 was employed. In TCRdb, the public reads were trimmed at Q25 with fastp and aligned with MiXCR, with productive beta chains retained. Every CDR3 protein is listed once, alongside the most common genes and DNA of its rows. The table for this sample lists approximately 180,000 distinct CDR3 sequences; 15% to 20% of them were counted only once. Almost 25% of the sample is in the top ten clones. Sequencing used CD8+ T cells from PBMCs. These receptors were taken from a human donor in good health (CMV status not recorded). Some clones in this sample may be carry-over from other donors' samples.

This clonotype was counted ten times or more. The chain combines TRBV28 with TRBJ1-1; D is unclear. Germline values: CDR1 MDHEN, CDR2 SYDVKM. V lost 2 bases, J lost 5 bases, and 18 bases lay in between. The CDR3 runs 16 residues. Written as DNA, the CDR3 is TGTGCCAGCAGTTTAGACTCAGTCGGCTTAGCGACTGAAGCTTTCTTT. Residues: CASSLDSVGLATEAFF.

The chain links TRBV6-5 to TRBJ2-6; 12 positions match TRBD1. Per germline, CDR1 MNHEY and CDR2 SVGAGI. The CDR3 length is 18 residues. V gave up 0 bases and J gave up 2 bases; unmatched junction bases: 2. The CDR3 is CASSYSGTGGPGANVLTF. CDR3 sequence (DNA): TGTGCCAGCAGTTACTCCGGGACAGGGGGCCCTGGGGCCAACGTCCTGACTTTC.

This clonotype appeared a few times. The V and J genes are TRBV6-2 or TRBV6-3 and TRBJ2-1; D may be TRBD1 (6 bases). The CDR3 has 20 amino acids. Germline V CDR1 and CDR2: MNHEY, SVGEGT. The V gene lost 6 bases and the J gene lost 3 bases, with 30 bases spanning the gap. CDR3 sequence (DNA): TGTGCCAGCAGCCACCCCCTAACAGGGAGAGTCTCTCTCATCTACAATGAGCAGTTCTTC. It yields the protein CASSHPLTGRVSLIYNEQFF.

A remark on this clonotype: As the CDR3 is not closed by the conserved phenylalanine or tryptophan, this likely results from a read error. The chain is built from TRBV7-2 and TRBJ2-1; 7 bases fit TRBD1. Looked up from germline, CDR1 is SGHTA and CDR2 is FQGNSA. Trimming at V came to 3 bases and at J to 9 bases, leaving 8 bases not matched to a gene. CDR3 length equals 14 residues. CDR3 sequence reads: CASSFPTGAGEQFL. CDR3 DNA: TGTGCCAGCAGCTTTCCCACAGGGGCCGGTGAGCAGTTCTTG.